The T cell receptor beta chain under discussion was sequenced for a study of molecular identifiers for immune sequencing clone quantification. Findings and caveats of the study: Among some 1.1 million naive cells, spiked Jurkat TCR RNA from a single cell was reportedly detectable. Among effectors, clones above 20 RNA copies held over 99% of molecules; among naive cells, under 1%. Sizes of highly expanded clones could be underestimated through identical TCRs sharing a barcode.

Per the germline V gene, CDR1 is MDHEN and CDR2 is SYDVKM. V gave up 5 bases and J gave up 5 bases; unmatched junction bases: 5. There are 14 residues in the CDR3. One entry per CDR3 protein, called by TCRdb with MiXCR from the PCR reads. The table records under 600,000 distinct CDR3 sequences, over 20% of them present only once. This clonotype has at least ten counts. Its antigen is not known. The V call is TRBV28, the J call TRBJ2-7, with 11 nucleotides matching TRBD2. This sequence originates from a human donor in good health. Some libraries in this study had Jurkat cell RNA spiked in. Sequenced material: naive CD8+ T cells from blood, with Jurkat cell RNA spiked in. Subset given: FACS-sorted CD8+CD4-CCR7+CD45RA+ naive T cells. The CDR3 DNA reads as TGTGCCAGCAGTCCAACGACTAGCGGGGACGAGCAGTACTTC. It is translated as CASSPTTSGDEQYF.